This T cell receptor beta chain appears in the sequencing data of a study of regulatory T cells in long-lasting Graves disease. This clonotype was seen more than once but under ten times. The time point: newly diagnosed GD, antithyroid drugs for less than 3 months. RNA isolated from PBMCs was used to make the TCR library. The germline gives CDR1 LGHDT, CDR2 YNNKEL (reference sequence). J gave up 2 bases and V 3 bases, and 7 bases lay outside the gene matches. This CDR3 is 16 amino acids long. Both iRepertoire HTBI primers and Arm-PCR of CDR3 regions were used to build the TCR beta libraries. TCRdb itself ran the multiplex PCR reads through MiXCR, one entry per CDR3 protein. The profile shows 370,000 or so distinct CDR3 sequences, around 15% of them singletons. This sample was also put to use in a study of T cells in Graves' hyperthyroidism and ophthalmopathy.

The chain carries TRBV3-1 and TRBJ1-3; 7 nucleotides match TRBD1. The receptor comes from a woman younger than 30 with Graves disease. Source: peripheral blood mononuclear cells (PBMCs), taken at new diagnosis, from a patient treated with antithyroid drugs. The CDR3 coding sequence is TGTGCCAGCAGCCATGACAGGGAGACCGCTGGAAACACCATATATTTT. Residues: CASSHDRETAGNTIYF.